Listed here is a single T cell receptor (beta chain). TCRdb keeps only in-frame clones here, not all; method: immunoSEQ multiplex PCR. The data contain around 150,000 clones, about 80% of them singletons. CDR1 is SQVTM, CDR2 ANQGSEA, per germline. CDR3 length: 13 amino acids. Trimming cost V 7 bases and J 0 bases, with 12 bases left between them. This entry is derived from a study of blood T cell repertoires in COVID-19. Whole-study context: Sources were T cells, B-cell-depleted T cells, or PBMCs; the material itself was cDNA or gDNA.

This sequence originates from a woman in her sixties with acute or convalescent COVID-19. Sample: peripheral blood. J is TRBJ1-1 and V is TRBV29-1, with a possible D match to TRBD1 (5 bases). The CDR3 sequence: CSGRRQLNTEAFF. The CDR3 DNA sequence: TGCAGCGGGAGACGACAGTTGAACACTGAAGCTTTCTTT.